What follows are 5 T cell receptor beta chains derived from one specimen sequenced in a study of radiotherapy plus CTLA-4 blockade in lung cancer. The protocol was immunoSEQ multiplex PCR, while the TCRdb copy is restricted to in-frame clones and leaves out a portion. The table has roughly 62,000 clones, around 76% seen once. The sample consisted of peripheral blood, taken from a patient treated with radiotherapy plus ipilimumab. The receptor set was obtained from a human donor with non-small cell lung cancer who had a complete response to radiotherapy plus ipilimumab.

This clone came up a few times. V is TRBV5-8 and J is TRBJ1-2, with 7 bases lining up with TRBD1. In germline, CDR1 is SGHTS, CDR2 YDEGEE. The CDR3 sequence is 15 residues long. With 5 bases clipped from V and 4 bases from J, the junction kept 11 bases outside the gene matches. The chain's CDR3 is CASSDRAGNSYGYTF. The DNA for the CDR3 is TGTGCCAGCAGTGACAGGGCTGGAAATAGCTATGGCTACACCTTC.

This CDR3 is CAWSGSRLNQPQHF. The DNA for the CDR3 is TGTGCCTGGAGCGGGTCTAGATTAAATCAGCCCCAGCATTTT. The V and J genes are TRBV30 and TRBJ1-5; D is uncertain. Germline CDR1 reads GTSNPN; CDR2 reads SVGIG (reference sequence). V was pared by 3 bases and J by 4 bases, with 13 bases between. The CDR3 sequence is 14 residues long. The full variable domain, in which reference TRBV30 and TRBJ1-5 provide the parts outside the CDR3, is SQTIHQWPATLVQPVGSPLSLECTVEGTSNPNLYWYRQAAGRGLQLLFYSVGIGQISSEVPQNLSASRPQDRQFILSSKKLLLSDSGFYLCAWSGSRLNQPQHFGDGTRLSIL.

This clone was detected a few times. The chain couples TRBV6-1 to TRBJ2-5; D might be TRBD1 (5 bases). V shed 0 bases and J shed 4 bases, with 15 bases lying between them. Germline assignment: CDR1 MNHNS and CDR2 SASEGT. The CDR3 totals 16 residues. This CDR3 is CASSEAANRRGETQYF. The CDR3 bases are TGTGCCAGCAGTGAAGCCGCAAATAGAAGGGGAGAGACCCAGTACTTC.

This chain links TRBV19 with TRBJ1-5; D gene ambiguous. Germline CDR1 reads LNHDA; CDR2 reads SQIVND (reference sequence). The CDR3 runs to 16 residues. Trimming took off 3 bases at V and 0 bases at J, with 12 bases between the two ends. The CDR3 here is CASSIPALFSNQPQHF. CDR3 in DNA: TGTGCCAGTAGTATTCCTGCACTTTTTAGCAATCAGCCCCAGCATTTT.

The chain joins TRBV27 to TRBJ1-1; D is perhaps TRBD1 (6 bases). Trimming removed 5 bases at V and 10 bases at J, with 20 bases between. Germline-derived CDR1 and CDR2 are MNHEY and SMNVEV (reference sequence). The CDR3 is 14 amino acids. CDR3 DNA: TGTGCCAGCAGTGTCCGGGACAAAGTATATGCAGCTTTCTTT. Its translation is CASSVRDKVYAAFF.